The 16 T cell receptor beta chains below come from one sample, sequenced in a study of shared clonotypes between healthy human individuals. Only in-frame clones appear in the TCRdb table, and some are missing; sequencing was by immunoSEQ multiplex PCR. Here the sample spans fewer than 400,000 clones, over 65% being singletons. The sequenced sample was memory CD4+ T cells sorted from blood. Specified subset: CD45RA-negative fraction. These receptors came from a man younger than 40 in good health.

V usage is TRBV7-6 and J usage is TRBJ1-5; no clear D gene. Germline-derived CDR1 and CDR2 are SGHVS and FNYEAQ. V shed 5 bases and J shed 8 bases, with 10 bases lying between them. The CDR3 has 12 amino acids. CDR3 DNA sequence: TGTGCCAGCAGCCCACACGGCGAGCCCCAGCATTTT. This sequence encodes CASSPHGEPQHF.

Only one count was recorded for this clone. The chain carries TRBV6-6 and TRBJ2-2, with 8 bases matching TRBD1. The CDR3 consists of 15 residues. CDR1 and CDR2 (germline): MNHNY, SVGAGI (reference sequence). The V and J ends lost 0 bases and 7 bases, in that order; junction bases with no gene match: 4. In DNA, the CDR3 is TGTGCCAGCAGTTACTCGAGGGGACAGGTCGGGGAGCTGTTTTTT. It is translated as CASSYSRGQVGELFF.

The V gene is TRBV10-3, the J gene TRBJ2-6; 10 bases line up with TRBD1. Germline lookup yields CDR1 ENHRY and CDR2 SYGVKD. The CDR3 extends over 16 amino acids. J lost 2 bases, V lost 6 bases, and 4 bases had no gene match. CDR3 DNA: TGTGCCATCAGGGGACAGGGGAAAGCTGGGGCCAACGTCCTGACTTTC. Its translation is CAIRGQGKAGANVLTF.

V usage is TRBV14 and J usage is TRBJ2-7; TRBD1 matches at 8 bases. Trimming cost V 3 bases and J 1 base; bases outside gene matches: 8. The CDR3 loop spans 16 amino acids. CDR1 and CDR2 (germline): SGHDN, FVKESK. CDR3 region: CASSHARTGKSYEQYF. DNA of the CDR3: TGTGCCAGCAGCCACGCCCGGACAGGGAAATCCTACGAGCAGTACTTC.

In this sample, this clone turned up once. The chain joins TRBV27 to TRBJ1-5; D ambiguous. The V end lost 6 bases, the J end lost 3 bases, and 21 bases lay between the germline ends. This CDR3 region has 17 residues. Germline lookup yields CDR1 MNHEY and CDR2 SMNVEV (reference sequence). The CDR3: CASRRSTGHFDNQPQHF. The CDR3, as DNA: TGTGCCAGCAGACGAAGTACTGGTCACTTCGACAATCAGCCCCAGCATTTT.

The gene calls are TRBV18 and TRBJ1-2, with 7 nucleotides matching TRBD1. Trimming took 5 bases from V and 5 from J; bases not matched to a gene: 11. The CDR3 totals 15 residues. Germline V gene data show CDR1 as KGHSH and CDR2 as LQKENI. CDR3 loop: CASSSTGAMWYGYTF. The CDR3, as DNA: TGTGCCAGCTCATCTACAGGGGCAATGTGGTATGGCTACACCTTC.

J is TRBJ1-1 and V is TRBV9, with a weak D call TRBD1 (5 bases). Per germline, CDR1 SGDLS and CDR2 YYNGEE. Between the trimmed V and J ends, which lost 0 bases and 8 bases, there was a span of 17 bases. The CDR3 is made up of 15 amino acids. This CDR3 reads CASSVGPAGTVEAFF. The CDR3 DNA is TGTGCCAGCAGCGTAGGCCCCGCAGGGACCGTAGAAGCTTTCTTT.

The chain links TRBV7-3 to TRBJ2-5; D ambiguous. V was cut by 5 bases and J by 4 bases, with 11 bases left in between. From germline, CDR1 is SGHTA and CDR2 FQGTGA. The CDR3 sequence is 13 residues long. The CDR3 region has the DNA TGTGCCAGCAGCGGGCAGCTCGGAGAGACCCAGTACTTC. It is translated as CASSGQLGETQYF.

The chain links TRBV10-3 to TRBJ1-2; 10 nucleotides agree with TRBD1. Per germline, CDR1 ENHRY and CDR2 SYGVKD. The V segment lost 2 bases and the J segment 2 bases; nucleotides outside the gene matches: 8. This CDR3 spans 17 amino acids. DNA for the CDR3: TGTGCCATCAGTGAGCGCCCGGGACAGGGGACCAACTATGGCTACACCTTC. Encoded protein: CAISERPGQGTNYGYTF.

With regard to this clone: A read error is possible here, since a much larger clone lies one base away. V gene TRBV11-2 combines with J gene TRBJ2-7; 9 bases are shared with TRBD1. V trimming: 5 bases; J trimming: 5 bases; junction bases outside the gene matches: 4. The CDR3 covers 13 residues. CDR1 and CDR2 (germline): SGHAT, FQNNGV. The CDR3 nucleotides read TGTGCCAGCAGCAGGGACAGGGAAAACGAGCAGTACTTC. Translation: CASSRDRENEQYF.

The CDR3 coding sequence is TGCGCCAGCAGCTTCGGCAGTATGGGGCAAGAGACCCAGTACTTC. Residues: CASSFGSMGQETQYF. The chain recombines TRBV5-1 with TRBJ2-5; D not certain. V gave up 2 bases and J gave up 2 bases, with 13 bases separating them. This CDR3 region has 15 residues. The germline CDR1 and CDR2 sequences are SGHRS and YFSETQ. Full variable domain (missing parts from reference TRBV5-1 and TRBJ2-5): KAGVTQTPRYLIKTRGQQVTLSCSPISGHRSVSWYQQTPGQGLQFLFEYFSETQRNKGNFPGRFSGRQFSNSRSEMNVSTLELGDSALYLCASSFGSMGQETQYFGPGTRLLVL.

In this sample, this clone turned up a few times. The genes are TRBV5-1 and TRBJ1-4; a weak D match, TRBD1 (5 bases). The CDR3 is 14 residues long. V lost 1 base, J lost 7 bases, and 11 bases lay in between. Germline V gene data show CDR1 as SGHRS and CDR2 as YFSETQ. Written as DNA, the CDR3 is TGCGCCAGCAGCTTGACAGGTCCAGGTGAAAAACTGTTTTTT. Translation: CASSLTGPGEKLFF.

This clone was counted only a few times. The V and J genes are TRBV5-1 and TRBJ2-7, with D tentatively TRBD2 (6 bases). The length of the CDR3 is 13 residues. Germline V gene data show CDR1 as SGHRS and CDR2 as YFSETQ. V lost 0 bases, J lost 6 bases, and 10 bases lay in between. CDR3 amino acids: CASSLAGSFEQYF. CDR3 coding DNA: TGCGCCAGCAGCTTGGCCGGGAGTTTCGAGCAGTACTTC.

This clone has just a few counts. This sample includes further DNA sequences coding for the same CDR3. The chain is built from TRBV27 and TRBJ2-2, with D uncertain. V was pared by 3 bases and J by 4 bases, with 6 bases between. Germline CDR1 and CDR2: MNHEY and SMNVEV (reference sequence). This CDR3 has 13 residues. The CDR3 spells CASSLWGTGELFF. The CDR3, as DNA: TGTGCCAGCAGTTTGTGGGGCACCGGGGAGCTGTTTTTT.

The chain carries TRBV7-2 and TRBJ2-3; D may correspond to TRBD1 or TRBD2 (5 bases each). Germline loops: CDR1 SGHTA, CDR2 FQGNSA. CDR3 length equals 13 residues. V was clipped by 6 bases and J by 10 bases, with 17 bases between them. In DNA form, the CDR3 reads TGTGCCAGCAGGTCCAATCGGGGCTCGGCGCAGTATTTT. Amino acids: CASRSNRGSAQYF.

The genes are TRBV18 and TRBJ2-7; D is perhaps TRBD1 or TRBD2 (5 bases each). The V gene lost 3 bases and the J gene lost 5 bases, with 17 bases spanning the gap. Germline CDR1 KGHSH, CDR2 LQKENI. The CDR3 covers 15 residues. CDR3 sequence reads: CASSPPGRGSDEQYF. CDR3 nucleotide sequence: TGTGCCAGCTCACCTCCGGGACGTGGTAGTGACGAGCAGTACTTC.